Given below is one TCR beta chain in context. In Cohort 3, a recovered donor had either two negative PCRs, clearance, or symptom resolution. The V and J ends lost 1 base and 0 bases, in that order; junction bases with no gene match: 9. This CDR3 region has 17 residues. Germline-derived CDR1 and CDR2 are MDHEN and SYDVKM. Some clones are missing from TCRdb's copy, which holds only in-frame ones; the method was immunoSEQ multiplex PCR. Of some 260,000 clones in the sample, 75% to 90% were seen once. These data come from a study of blood T cell repertoires in COVID-19. This receptor was taken from a man in his forties or fifties who had recovered from COVID-19. The chain recombines TRBV28 with TRBJ2-7; 7 nucleotides align to TRBD2. The material sequenced was PBMCs or T cells enriched from blood (not recorded which). Written as DNA, the CDR3 is TGTGCCAGCAGTTTATATTGGCTAGCGGACCACTCCTACGAGCAGTACTTC. Its protein product is CASSLYWLADHSYEQYF.